A single sample gave rise to the 8 T cell receptor beta chains below, sequenced in a study of beta chain features in type 1 diabetes. These receptors are not linked to any known antigen. Investigators reverse transcribed all isolated RNA, so they sequenced expressed TCRB transcripts. Some clones are missing from TCRdb's copy, which holds only in-frame ones; the method was immunoSEQ multiplex PCR. The sample records a few hundred thousand clones, about a sixth being singletons. Overall study results and limits: TCRB CDR3s from Type 1 diabetes patients were moderately but significantly shorter in all four CD4+ subsets.

The sequenced sample was naive CD4+ T cells from blood. The receptors come from a man aged 25-40 years with type 1 diabetes.

This clone has only a few counts. The gene calls are TRBV4-1 and TRBJ2-7; D possibly corresponds to TRBD2 (6 bases). V was clipped by 0 bases and J by 2 bases, with 11 bases between them. There are 15 residues in the CDR3. The V gene's germline CDR1 is MGHRA and CDR2 YSYEKL. The CDR3: CASSQDGRNPYEQYF. The CDR3, as DNA: TGCGCCAGCAGCCAAGATGGGAGGAATCCCTACGAGCAGTACTTC.

This chain links TRBV29-1 with TRBJ1-1; D gene uncertain. V lost 5 bases and J lost 8, with 18 bases in between. The CDR3 totals 13 residues. Germline V gene lookup returns CDR1 SQVTM and CDR2 ANQGSEA. The CDR3 loop reads CSVLRSITLEAFF. In nucleotides, the CDR3 is TGCAGCGTTCTACGGTCCATTACCCTAGAAGCTTTCTTT.

The rearrangement links TRBV4-2 to TRBJ2-4; 7 bases fit TRBD1. Germline V CDR1 and CDR2: LGHNA, YNFKEQ. CDR3 length: 18 amino acids. V was clipped by 5 bases and J by 5 bases; unmatched bases: 18. The CDR3 loop is CASSFSSLRGFEENIQYF. The CDR3 nucleotides are TGTGCCAGCAGCTTCTCCTCCCTCAGGGGGTTCGAAGAAAACATTCAGTACTTC.

The chain employs TRBV7-2 and TRBJ2-1, with TRBD2 matching 9 bases. Germline CDR1 SGHTA, CDR2 FQGNSA. The CDR3 extends over 15 amino acids. V shed 2 bases, J shed 6 bases, and the junction held 5 bases outside the gene matches. The CDR3 DNA is TGTGCCAGCAGCTTATTGGGGACTAGCATCAATGAGCAGTTCTTC. Translating gives CASSLLGTSINEQFF.

This clone showed up just a few times. J is TRBJ2-3 and V is TRBV9; no clear D. CDR1 SGDLS and CDR2 YYNGEE come from the germline V gene. Trimming pared 4 bases from V and 2 bases from J, leaving 11 bases between. The CDR3 extends over 14 amino acids. The CDR3 DNA reads TGTGCCAGCAGCCCTGCCAGTTTCACAGATACGCAGTATTTT. This translates into CASSPASFTDTQYF.

V gene TRBV27 combines with J gene TRBJ2-1; D might be TRBD2 (8 bases). Germline V gene sequence: CDR1 MNHEY, CDR2 SMNVEV (reference sequence). The CDR3 runs 17 residues. Trimming shortened V by 6 bases and J by 8 bases, and 26 bases separated the two germline ends. The CDR3 here is CASSRGTGTRGYDEQFF. CDR3 sequence (DNA): TGTGCCAGCAGCAGGGGGACCGGGACTAGGGGTTACGATGAGCAGTTCTTC.

This clone was detected a few times. The chain uses TRBV5-4 and TRBJ2-7, with TRBD1 identical over 9 bases. The germline V gene has CDR1 SGHNT and CDR2 YYREEE (reference sequence). V was pared by 5 bases and J by 4 bases, with 10 bases of the junction left unmatched. This CDR3 is 15 amino acids long. CDR3 residues: CASSRGQGRLYEQYF. The DNA for the CDR3 is TGTGCCAGCAGTCGCGGACAGGGGAGGTTGTACGAGCAGTACTTC.

The chain recombines TRBV4-2 with TRBJ2-5; D is ambiguous. The CDR3 runs to 12 residues. Germline V gene data show CDR1 as LGHNA and CDR2 as YNFKEQ. Trimming took 2 bases from V and 5 from J, leaving 6 bases between them. CDR3 region: CASSQSRETQYF. CDR3 nucleotides: TGTGCCAGCAGCCAATCCCGGGAGACCCAGTACTTC.